Sequencing of this T cell receptor (beta chain) was carried out in a study of blood T cell repertoires in COVID-19. Overall study context: Sources were T cells, B-cell-depleted T cells, or PBMCs; the material itself was cDNA or gDNA.

Profiled with immunoSEQ multiplex PCR; TCRdb holds only in-frame clones, not every one. The data show around 100,000 clones, 70% to 90% seen once. This clone was observed a single time. Specimen: peripheral blood. This receptor was obtained from a man between 50 and 59 years old with active COVID-19.

The CDR3 DNA sequence: TGTGCCAGCAGCCAAGAGGGACAGGGGGCCCAGTACTTC. It codes for CASSQEGQGAQYF. J is TRBJ2-5 and V is TRBV3-1 (or the pseudogene TRBV3-2), with TRBD1 matching 11 bases. Losses at the gene ends were 0 bases for V and 9 bases for J; bases not matched to a gene: 0. The CDR3 consists of 13 residues. Germline CDR1 reads LGHDT; CDR2 reads YNNKEL (reference sequence).